The entry that follows covers one T cell receptor (beta chain) sequence. The target of this receptor is not known. Base quality data are lacking; no much larger clone is found one base away. The data originate from a study of blood T cell repertoires in COVID-19 (dated by TCRdb to 2019 to 2021). For the wider study: The collaborator samples originated in the United States, Italy and Spain and spanned the acute and convalescent phases of COVID-19. The prospective study material was composed of cDNA or gDNA derived from T cells, B-cell-depleted T cells, or PBMCs. The dataset comprised deeply sampled blood TCRbeta repertoires from subjects exposed to, actively infected with, or recovered from COVID-19. The repertoires were released in a freely available public database meant as a resource for research on the immune response to SARS-CoV-2. The samples were drawn from the first 160 participants of the ongoing ImmuneRACE study and from some 1,300 subjects provided by 6 global collaborators. A de-identified subject ID, COVID-19 status, age in years and sex were almost always included in the sample metadata. Where available, HLA class I and class II types were obtained from metadata supplied by the sample provider rather than from assay-based typing. Summary of the overall study and its limitations: The amount of clinical and demographic metadata varied by source and participant and was provided uncurated.

TCRbeta CDR3 regions were amplified from genomic DNA using the immunoSEQ Assay, a bias-controlled multiplex PCR. On the study's bioinformatics: Nucleated cell counts per sample were estimated from amplification of reference gene primers within the assay. To quantify the absolute abundance of each unique TCRbeta CDR3 rearrangement, sequence reads were collapsed and filtered. Productive Simpson clonality was computed per sample as the square root of Simpson's diversity index over productive rearrangements. TCRdb took over this immuneACCESS table, retaining in-frame rearrangements with V and J assigned. Such tables are incomplete; in checked studies, under half of the missing clones stem from an unresolved V gene, and the remainder is unexplained. The V and J calls and clone size come from that table; D and trimming were worked out from the DNA. The sample table shows about 220,000 clones, and roughly 88% are seen once. The ten top clones hold approximately 10% of the sample.

Whole blood was collected in K2EDTA tubes by collaborating institutions according to the institutions' own protocols. Collaborator samples were shipped for TCRbeta analysis as frozen whole blood, isolated PBMCs, or DNA extracted from either sample type. Looking up the germline V gene (reference sequence) yields CDR1 SGHNT and CDR2 YYREEE. Including the terminal cysteine and phenylalanine, the CDR3 comprises 18 residues. Kept here is only the CDR3 DNA, which spans 54 bases and is read in frame from base 1. V is pared back by 0 bases and J by 5 bases, with 22 bases lying between the germline termini. The source is a middle-aged man with active or convalescent COVID-19. The chain is assembled from TRBV5-4 and TRBJ2-3; the D gene is perhaps TRBD2, on 6 matching bases. The sequenced material came from peripheral blood. The nucleotide sequence reads as follows: TGTGCCAGCAGCTTGGACCGTGCTAGCGACCCGAGAGGAGATACGCAGTATTTT. Its protein is CASSLDRASDPRGDTQYF.